This TCR beta chain stems from a study of blood T cell repertoires in COVID-19 (dated by TCRdb to 2018 to 2020). With regard to the full study: Collaborator samples came from the United States, Italy and Spain and covered acute and convalescent phases of COVID-19. The prospective study material was composed of cDNA or gDNA derived from T cells, B-cell-depleted T cells, or PBMCs. The dataset comprised deeply sampled blood TCRbeta repertoires from subjects exposed to, actively infected with, or recovered from COVID-19. Where available, HLA class I and class II types were taken from metadata supplied by the sample provider and were not determined by assay-based typing. The repertoires were released in a freely available public database intended as a resource for research on the immune response to SARS-CoV-2. Samples came from the ongoing ImmuneRACE study (first 160 participants) plus 1,254 subjects from 6 global collaborators. A de-identified subject ID, COVID-19 status, age in years and sex were almost always included in the sample metadata.

About this clone itself: Which antigen it targets is not known. No base qualities exist here, and no much larger clone lies one base off it. Other DNA sequences in the sample encode the same CDR3.

Here is what the overall study found, with its caveats: The quantity of clinical and demographic metadata differed by source and by participant and was supplied without curation.

TCRbeta CDR3 regions were amplified from genomic DNA using the immunoSEQ Assay, a bias-controlled multiplex PCR. The paper's data handling went like this. The number of nucleated cells in each sample was estimated by amplification of reference gene primers within the assay. Sequence reads were collapsed and filtered to measure the absolute abundance of every unique TCRbeta CDR3 rearrangement. For each sample, productive Simpson clonality was calculated by taking the square root of Simpson's diversity index across productive rearrangements. TCRdb mirrors the immuneACCESS table, restricted to in-frame sequences. Some clones are absent from its copies; in checked studies, under half trace to an unresolved V gene, and the reason for the others is unknown. Clone size and the V and J calls come from that table; the DNA yielded D and trimming. In this sample the table shows 90,000 to 120,000 clones, roughly 90% of which occur a single time. The ten biggest clones cover under 5.5% of the sample.

The collaborating institutions used their own protocols to collect whole blood in K2EDTA tubes. For TCRbeta analysis, collaborators shipped samples in one of three forms: frozen whole blood, isolated PBMCs, or DNA extracted from either of those sample types. Sequenced material: peripheral blood. The clonotype originates from a man aged 40-55 years with active or convalescent COVID-19.

The CDR3 protein: CASSLVAGGTDTQYF. The DNA reads TGCGCCAGCAGCTTGGTAGCGGGAGGTACAGATACGCAGTATTTT. The rearrangement joined TRBV5-1 to TRBJ2-3, with TRBD2 matching 10 junction bases. From a lookup of the germline V gene, CDR1 and CDR2 are SGHRS and YFSETQ. Reading from cysteine to phenylalanine, the CDR3 counts 15 amino acids. Just the 45-base CDR3 DNA is kept, in frame starting at base 1. Germline trimming amounts to 0 bases on V and 3 bases on J, with 1 as the count of junction bases outside the gene matches. Supplemented by the reference TRBV5-1 and TRBJ2-3 proteins around the CDR3, the complete variable domain is KAGVTQTPRYLIKTRGQQVTLSCSPISGHRSVSWYQQTPGQGLQFLFEYFSETQRNKGNFPGRFSGRQFSNSRSEMNVSTLELGDSALYLCASSLVAGGTDTQYFGPGTRLTVL.